The T cell receptor (beta chain) under discussion was sequenced for a study of T cell responses to AZD1222 COVID-19 vaccine. Study-level background: Some second doses came at about 4 weeks and others at about 12 weeks; these were pooled.

Study-wide results and caveats: Most donors were white British and more were female, and clonal diversity was possibly underestimated. Repertoire sampling occurred only after the peak T cell response.

Notes on this clone: What it binds is not known.

CDR3 size: 14 residues. The trim removed 5 bases at V and 4 bases at J, leaving 7 bases unmatched. CDR1 and CDR2 from the germline V gene are MNHEY and SMNVEV (reference sequence). Measured with immunoSEQ multiplex PCR; TCRdb has only the in-frame clones, and not every one. The sample carries about 140,000 clones, 80% to 90% recorded once. This material consisted of peripheral blood, taken on day 0 of AZD1222 vaccination. The chain has TRBV27 and TRBJ1-2, with TRBD1 matching over 7 bases. The TCR comes from an adult in good health. The CDR3 here is CASSEGDSLYGYTF. Here the CDR3 DNA reads TGTGCCAGCAGTGAGGGGGACAGCCTCTATGGCTACACCTTC.